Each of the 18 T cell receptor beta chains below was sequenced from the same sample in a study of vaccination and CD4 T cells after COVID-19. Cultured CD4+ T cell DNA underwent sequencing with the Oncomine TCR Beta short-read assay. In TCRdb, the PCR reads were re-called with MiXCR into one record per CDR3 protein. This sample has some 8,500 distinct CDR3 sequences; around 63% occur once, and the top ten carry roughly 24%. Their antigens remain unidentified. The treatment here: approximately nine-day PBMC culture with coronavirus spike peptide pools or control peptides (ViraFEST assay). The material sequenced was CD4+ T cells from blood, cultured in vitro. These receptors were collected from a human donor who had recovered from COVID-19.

CDR3 DNA: TGCAGTGCTATTAGGGGGGGCAGCAATCAGCCCCAGCATTTT. It yields the protein CSAIRGGSNQPQHF. V usage is TRBV20-1 and J usage is TRBJ1-5, with a weak D call TRBD1 (6 bases). Germline V gives CDR1 DFQATT, CDR2 SNEGSKA (reference sequence). This CDR3 spans 14 amino acids. Trimming removed 4 bases at V and 1 base at J, with 11 bases between.

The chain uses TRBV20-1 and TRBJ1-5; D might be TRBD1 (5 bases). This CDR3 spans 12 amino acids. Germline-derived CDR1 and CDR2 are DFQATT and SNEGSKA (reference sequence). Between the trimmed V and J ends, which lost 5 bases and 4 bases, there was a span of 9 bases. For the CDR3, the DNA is TGCAGTGCTGACGGGGGGAATCAGCCCCAGCATTTT. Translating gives CSADGGNQPQHF.

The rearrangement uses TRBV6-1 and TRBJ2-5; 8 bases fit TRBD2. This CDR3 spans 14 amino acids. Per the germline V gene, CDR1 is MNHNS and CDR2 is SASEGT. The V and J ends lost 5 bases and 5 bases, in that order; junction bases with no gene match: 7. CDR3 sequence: CASSTRGGRETQYF. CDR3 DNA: TGTGCCAGCAGTACCCGGGGGGGGCGGGAGACCCAGTACTTC.

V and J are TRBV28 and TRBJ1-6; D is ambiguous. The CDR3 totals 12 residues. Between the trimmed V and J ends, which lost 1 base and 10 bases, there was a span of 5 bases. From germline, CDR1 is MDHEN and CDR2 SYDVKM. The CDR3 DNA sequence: TGTGCCAGCAGTTTATTATCCTCACCCCTCCACTTT. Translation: CASSLLSSPLHF.

CDR3 nucleotides: TGTGCCAGCAGTTCTCTACCGGGACAGGGAGGGTATGGCTACACCTTC. Its translation: CASSSLPGQGGYGYTF. The rearrangement joins TRBV28 to TRBJ1-2; TRBD1 aligns across 9 bases. V lost 4 bases to trimming and J lost 5 bases; unmatched junction nucleotides: 11. CDR1 is MDHEN and CDR2 is SYDVKM in the germline V gene. The CDR3 has 16 amino acids.

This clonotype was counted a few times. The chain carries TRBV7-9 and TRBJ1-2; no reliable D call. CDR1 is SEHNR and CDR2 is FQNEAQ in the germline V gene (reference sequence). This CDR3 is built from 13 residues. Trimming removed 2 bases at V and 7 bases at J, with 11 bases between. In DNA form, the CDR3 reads TGTGCCAGCAGCTTAAGGACGGCCGGTGGCTACACCTTC. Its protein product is CASSLRTAGGYTF.

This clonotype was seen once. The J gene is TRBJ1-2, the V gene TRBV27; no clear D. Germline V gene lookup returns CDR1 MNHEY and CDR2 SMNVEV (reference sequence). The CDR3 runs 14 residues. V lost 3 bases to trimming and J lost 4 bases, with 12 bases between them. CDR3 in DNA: TGTGCCAGCAGTTTGACCCGATGGGTCTATGGCTACACCTTC. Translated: CASSLTRWVYGYTF.

The DNA of the CDR3 is TGTGCCACCAGTGATCCAGACAGGGCCAACTATGGCTACACCTTC. Protein sequence: CATSDPDRANYGYTF. The chain is built from TRBV24-1 and TRBJ1-2, with 7 positions matching TRBD1. CDR1 is KGHDR, CDR2 SFDVKD, per germline. J gave up 2 bases and V 3 bases, and 5 bases lay outside the gene matches. The CDR3 runs 15 residues.

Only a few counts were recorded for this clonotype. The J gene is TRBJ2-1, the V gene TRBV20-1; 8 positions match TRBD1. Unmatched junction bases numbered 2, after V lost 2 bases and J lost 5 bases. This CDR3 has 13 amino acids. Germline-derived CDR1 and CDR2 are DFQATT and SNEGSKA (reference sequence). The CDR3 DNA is TGCAGTGCTAGACAGGGGGCAGACAATGAGCAGTTCTTC. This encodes CSARQGADNEQFF.

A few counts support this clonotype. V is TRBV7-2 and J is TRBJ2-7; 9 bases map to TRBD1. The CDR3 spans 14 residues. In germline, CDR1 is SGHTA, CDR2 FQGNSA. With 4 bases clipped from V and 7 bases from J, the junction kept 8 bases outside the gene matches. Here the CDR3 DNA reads TGTGCCAGCAGCTCCGTACAGGGGGCGGGTGAGCAGTACTTC. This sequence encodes CASSSVQGAGEQYF.

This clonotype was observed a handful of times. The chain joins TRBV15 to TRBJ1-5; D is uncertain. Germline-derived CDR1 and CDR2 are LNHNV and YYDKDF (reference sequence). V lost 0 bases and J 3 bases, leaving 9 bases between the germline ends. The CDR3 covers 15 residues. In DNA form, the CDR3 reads TGTGCCACCAGCAGAGAAATAACCCTCAATCAGCCCCAGCATTTT. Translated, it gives CATSREITLNQPQHF.

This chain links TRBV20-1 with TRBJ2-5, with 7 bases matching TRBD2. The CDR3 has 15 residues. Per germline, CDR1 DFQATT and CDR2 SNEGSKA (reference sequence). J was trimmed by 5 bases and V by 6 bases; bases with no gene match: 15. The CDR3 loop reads CSAHARGRVGETQYF. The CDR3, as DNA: TGCAGTGCCCACGCCCGCGGGAGAGTTGGGGAGACCCAGTACTTC.

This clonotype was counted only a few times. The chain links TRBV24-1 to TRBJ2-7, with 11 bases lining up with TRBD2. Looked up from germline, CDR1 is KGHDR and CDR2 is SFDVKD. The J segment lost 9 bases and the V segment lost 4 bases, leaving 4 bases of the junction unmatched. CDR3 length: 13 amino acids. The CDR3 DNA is TGTGCCACCAGTGACCTTACTAGCGGGGGGCAGTACTTC. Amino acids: CATSDLTSGGQYF.

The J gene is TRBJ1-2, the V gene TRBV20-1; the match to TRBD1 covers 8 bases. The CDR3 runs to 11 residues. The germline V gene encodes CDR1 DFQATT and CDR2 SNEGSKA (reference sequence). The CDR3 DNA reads TGCAGCCACGTTGGGACAGGAGGATACACCTTC. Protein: CSHVGTGGYTF.

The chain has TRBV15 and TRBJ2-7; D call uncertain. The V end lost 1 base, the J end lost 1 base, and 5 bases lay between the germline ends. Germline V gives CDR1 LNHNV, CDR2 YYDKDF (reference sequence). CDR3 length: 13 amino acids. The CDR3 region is CATSRGVSYEQYF. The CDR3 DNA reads TGTGCCACCAGCAGAGGAGTGTCCTACGAGCAGTACTTC.

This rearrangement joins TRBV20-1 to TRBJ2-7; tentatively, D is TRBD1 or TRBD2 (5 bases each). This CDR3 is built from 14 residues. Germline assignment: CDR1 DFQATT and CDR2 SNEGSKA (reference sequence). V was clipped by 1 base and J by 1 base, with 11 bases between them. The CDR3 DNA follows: TGCAGTGCTAGAGGTGGTGGGGGATCCTACGAGCAGTACTTC. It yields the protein CSARGGGGSYEQYF.

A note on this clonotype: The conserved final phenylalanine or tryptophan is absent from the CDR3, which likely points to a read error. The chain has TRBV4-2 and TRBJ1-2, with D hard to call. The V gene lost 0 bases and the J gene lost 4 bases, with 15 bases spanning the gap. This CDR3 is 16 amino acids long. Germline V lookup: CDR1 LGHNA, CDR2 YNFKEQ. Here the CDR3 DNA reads TGTGCCAGCAGCCAAGAAGGAGGGCAGAGCCTCTATGGCTACACCCTC. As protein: CASSQEGGQSLYGYTL.

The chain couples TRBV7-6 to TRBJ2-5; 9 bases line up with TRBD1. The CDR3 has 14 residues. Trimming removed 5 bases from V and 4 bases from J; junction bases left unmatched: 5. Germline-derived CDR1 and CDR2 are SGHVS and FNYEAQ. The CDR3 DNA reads TGTGCCAGCAGCACTCGGGACAGGGCAGAGACCCAGTACTTC. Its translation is CASSTRDRAETQYF.